This entry lists 18 T cell receptor beta chains sequenced from one sample in a study of cytomegalovirus exposure and HLA in healthy donors. PCR amplification relied on 60 Vbeta primers (plus 13 Jbeta primers). The data were produced by immunoSEQ multiplex PCR, yet TCRdb's version contains in-frame clones alone and is incomplete. The table lists approximately 97,000 clones, around 80% of them singletons. The sample was PBMCs. The receptors shown here come from a male donor in good health and CMV-seropositive.

As regards this clone: An end of the junction differs from the germline gene, which may be a read error. This sequence joins TRBV5-1 and TRBJ2-1, with 10 bases fitting TRBD2. From germline, CDR1 is SGHRS and CDR2 YFSETQ. This CDR3 contains 16 residues. In nucleotides, the CDR3 is TGCGCCAGCAGTTTGGGAGCGGGGGGGGCCTACAATGAGCAGTTCTTC. Protein product: CASSLGAGGAYNEQFF.

The V gene is TRBV5-4, the J gene TRBJ2-7; 8 bases match TRBD2. V lost 0 bases and J lost 3; bases outside the gene matches: 8. The CDR3 consists of 16 residues. The germline V gene has CDR1 SGHNT and CDR2 YYREEE (reference sequence). CDR3 amino acids: CASSLAGGGSFYEQYF. Written as DNA, the CDR3 is TGTGCCAGCAGCTTGGCCGGGGGGGGATCGTTCTACGAGCAGTACTTC.

The rearrangement uses TRBV11-2 and TRBJ1-4, with D possibly being TRBD1 (5 bases). The length of the CDR3 is 14 residues. Germline assignment: CDR1 SGHAT and CDR2 FQNNGV. The V and J ends lost 5 bases and 7 bases respectively, with 14 bases between them. CDR3: CASSRTSTAEKLFF. CDR3 sequence (DNA): TGTGCCAGCAGCCGCACCTCGACAGCTGAAAAACTGTTTTTT.

CDR3 loop: CASSVGTGGNTGELFF. As DNA, the CDR3 is TGTGCCAGCAGCGTAGGGACAGGGGGGAACACCGGGGAGCTGTTTTTT. The rearrangement joins TRBV9 to TRBJ2-2, with 10 positions matching TRBD1. The CDR3 is 16 residues long. CDR1 and CDR2 (germline): SGDLS, YYNGEE. V shed 0 bases and J 1 base; nucleotides not matched to a gene: 0.

This chain uses TRBV18 with TRBJ1-5; the D gene is possibly TRBD1 (6 bases). Germline CDR1 reads KGHSH; CDR2 reads LQKENI. Trimming left V 4 bases short and J 3 bases short, with 10 bases between. The CDR3 has 14 amino acids. CDR3 sequence (DNA): TGTGCCAGCTCACGATACAGGGACAATCAGCCCCAGCATTTT. As protein: CASSRYRDNQPQHF.

The table lists this clone with a few counts. The chain has TRBV30 and TRBJ2-7, with TRBD2 matching over 10 bases. The V and J ends lost 2 bases and 2 bases, in that order; junction bases with no gene match: 9. CDR1 is GTSNPN and CDR2 is SVGIG in the germline V gene (reference sequence). This CDR3 spans 16 amino acids. CDR3 region: CAWSLRAAGGTYEQYF. The CDR3 DNA is TGTGCCTGGAGTCTTAGGGCAGCGGGGGGGACCTACGAGCAGTACTTC.

This clone was counted between two and nine times. The chain uses TRBV29-1 and TRBJ1-3; a possible D gene is TRBD1 (6 bases). CDR3 length equals 14 residues. CDR1 is SQVTM, CDR2 ANQGSEA, per germline. The V end lost 5 bases, the J end lost 4 bases, and 15 bases lay between the germline ends. CDR3 residues: CSVSFTGSGNTIYF. In nucleotides, the CDR3 is TGCAGCGTTTCCTTTACAGGGTCGGGAAACACCATATATTTT.

The V call is TRBV4-1, the J call TRBJ2-1; 10 bases line up with TRBD1. The CDR3 has 15 residues. V shed 4 bases, J shed 7 bases, and the junction held 7 bases outside the gene matches. Germline V gene sequence: CDR1 MGHRA, CDR2 YSYEKL. The CDR3 DNA reads as TGCGCCAGCAGCCCCCGGGACAGGGGAGGAAATGAGCAGTTCTTC. This translates into CASSPRDRGGNEQFF.

V and J are TRBV6-6 and TRBJ2-2, with 9 bases identical to TRBD1. The CDR3 is 15 residues long. With 7 bases clipped from V and 2 bases from J, the junction kept 5 bases outside the gene matches. Looked up from germline, CDR1 is MNHNY and CDR2 is SVGAGI (reference sequence). CDR3 bases: TGTGCCAGCACCCCGACAGGGGGAAACACCGGGGAGCTGTTTTTT. Its translation is CASTPTGGNTGELFF.

The chain recombines TRBV10-3 with TRBJ1-2; D may be TRBD1 (5 bases). V was cut by 3 bases and J by 5 bases, with 16 bases left in between. CDR1 and CDR2 from the germline V gene are ENHRY and SYGVKD. The length of the CDR3 is 15 residues. The CDR3 region has the DNA TGTGCCATCAGTGACGTGGGGCAGGAAAAGTATGGCTACACCTTC. It codes for CAISDVGQEKYGYTF.

The table lists this clone with a few counts. J is TRBJ2-2 and V is TRBV7-9; the D gene is possibly TRBD2 (5 bases). The V gene lost 5 bases and the J gene lost 2 bases, with 12 bases spanning the gap. The CDR3 length is 15 residues. Per germline, CDR1 SEHNR and CDR2 FQNEAQ (reference sequence). CDR3 in DNA: TGTGCCAGCAGCCAAGGAGGTCTTAACACCGGGGAGCTGTTTTTT. This translates into CASSQGGLNTGELFF.

This clone was counted between two and nine times. This chain joins TRBV5-4 and TRBJ2-1; 13 bases fit TRBD2. Per germline, CDR1 SGHNT and CDR2 YYREEE (reference sequence). With 4 bases clipped from V and 5 bases from J, the junction kept 3 bases outside the gene matches. This CDR3 contains 15 residues. In DNA, the CDR3 is TGTGCCAGCAGCAGCGGACTAGCGGGGGACAATGAGCAGTTCTTC. Translating gives CASSSGLAGDNEQFF.

J is TRBJ1-2 and V is TRBV28; weak D call: TRBD1 (5 bases). The CDR3 totals 16 residues. CDR1 is MDHEN and CDR2 is SYDVKM in the germline V gene. Trimming took off 4 bases at V and 4 bases at J, with 19 bases between the two ends. CDR3 in DNA: TGTGCCAGCAGTTCCTTGGACACCCTACCTGGCTATGGCTACACCTTC. This gives the protein CASSSLDTLPGYGYTF.

The gene calls are TRBV5-4 and TRBJ2-7; TRBD2 matches 11 bases. The germline CDR1 and CDR2 sequences are SGHNT and YYREEE (reference sequence). V trimming: 5 bases; J trimming: 4 bases; junction bases outside the gene matches: 8. This CDR3 comprises 15 residues. The CDR3, as DNA: TGTGCCAGCAGTGTAGCGGGGGGGCCTTTTTACGAGCAGTACTTC. Translation: CASSVAGGPFYEQYF.

The chain employs TRBV12-5 and TRBJ1-2; D remains ambiguous. Trimming left V 4 bases short and J 5 bases short, with 8 bases between. CDR3 length: 12 residues. Germline V gene sequence: CDR1 LGHNT, CDR2 FRNRAP. DNA for the CDR3: TGTGCTAGTGGTTATCTGGAGTATGGCTACACCTTC. It is translated as CASGYLEYGYTF.

This clone has a handful of counts. CDR3 in DNA: TGCGCCAGCAGCTCTGGACCAGGGGGAGGGAACACTGAAGCTTTCTTT. Its protein is CASSSGPGGGNTEAFF. The V and J genes are TRBV5-1 and TRBJ1-1; 7 nucleotides match TRBD1. This CDR3 comprises 16 residues. V was pared by 3 bases and J by 1 base, with 9 bases of the junction left unmatched. Per germline, CDR1 SGHRS and CDR2 YFSETQ. The full variable domain, completed using reference TRBV5-1 and TRBJ1-1, is KAGVTQTPRYLIKTRGQQVTLSCSPISGHRSVSWYQQTPGQGLQFLFEYFSETQRNKGNFPGRFSGRQFSNSRSEMNVSTLELGDSALYLCASSSGPGGGNTEAFFGQGTRLTVV.

This sequence joins TRBV7-8 and TRBJ1-2, with D unresolved. Trimming stripped 5 bases from V and 7 bases from J, with 17 bases between. Germline V gene data show CDR1 as SGHVS and CDR2 as FQNEAQ. This CDR3 has 14 residues. CDR3 in amino acids: CASSPREGLSGYTF. CDR3 DNA: TGTGCCAGCAGCCCCCGGGAGGGCTTGAGTGGCTACACCTTC.

V and J are TRBV2 and TRBJ2-6; D possibly corresponds to TRBD1 (5 bases). The CDR3 is 14 residues long. Germline loops: CDR1 SNHLY, CDR2 FYNNEI. V was pared by 8 bases and J by 0 bases, with 8 bases between. The CDR3 loop reads CASGHRSGANVLTF. DNA for the CDR3: TGTGCCAGCGGACACCGCTCTGGGGCCAACGTCCTGACTTTC.